The 22 T cell receptor beta chains reported below all come from one sample, sequenced in a study of tissue T cells after allogeneic stem cell transplantation. The method was immunoSEQ multiplex PCR; TCRdb's version includes in-frame clones alone and lacks a portion of them. The sample shows some 25,000 clones, roughly nine tenths of them seen only once. Sequencing used blood, obtained before transplantation. These receptors were taken from an older male donor who later had graft-versus-host disease after an allogeneic stem cell transplant.

This chain links TRBV9 with TRBJ1-2, with D possibly TRBD1 on 5 matching bases. The CDR3 is made up of 14 amino acids. Germline V CDR1 and CDR2: SGDLS, YYNGEE. V was pared by 0 bases and J by 8 bases, with 14 bases between. CDR3 in amino acids: CASSVDQGSQGYTF. For the CDR3, the DNA is TGTGCCAGCAGCGTAGACCAGGGCTCCCAGGGCTACACCTTC.

The genes are TRBV30 and TRBJ2-3, with a possible D match to TRBD2 (6 bases). The V end was cut by 4 bases, the J end by 2 bases, with 10 bases between. The CDR3 covers 13 residues. CDR1 and CDR2 from the germline V gene are GTSNPN and SVGIG (reference sequence). The CDR3 reads CAWTWGVTDTQYF. As DNA, the CDR3 is TGTGCCTGGACTTGGGGGGTCACAGATACGCAGTATTTT. The variable domain in full, with the rest retrieved from reference TRBV30 and TRBJ2-3, is SQTIHQWPATLVQPVGSPLSLECTVEGTSNPNLYWYRQAAGRGLQLLFYSVGIGQISSEVPQNLSASRPQDRQFILSSKKLLLSDSGFYLCAWTWGVTDTQYFGPGTRLTVL.

This clone was seen just once. The chain employs TRBV7-8 and TRBJ2-3, with TRBD1 matching over 7 bases. Trimming took 6 bases from V and 4 from J; bases not matched to a gene: 7. The CDR3 contains 14 residues. Germline CDR1 is SGHVS and CDR2 is FQNEAQ. The CDR3: CASRSRQGADTQYF. The DNA of the CDR3 is TGTGCCAGCAGATCCCGACAGGGTGCAGATACGCAGTATTTT. The variable domain in full, with the rest retrieved from reference TRBV7-8 and TRBJ2-3, is GAGVSQSPRYKVAKRGQDVALRCDPISGHVSLFWYQQALGQGPEFLTYFQNEAQLDKSGLPSDRFFAERPEGSVSTLKIQRTQQEDSAVYLCASRSRQGADTQYFGPGTRLTVL.

The chain carries TRBV18 and TRBJ2-2; 7 bases map to TRBD1. The germline V gene has CDR1 KGHSH and CDR2 LQKENI. This CDR3 has 16 amino acids. With 3 bases clipped from V and 5 bases from J, the junction kept 9 bases outside the gene matches. CDR3 coding DNA: TGTGCCAGCTCACCCGGACAGGTCCCGGGAACCGGGGAGCTGTTTTTT. Translated: CASSPGQVPGTGELFF. Drawing the rest from reference TRBV18 and TRBJ2-2, the complete variable domain is NAGVMQNPRHLVRRRGQEARLRCSPMKGHSHVYWYRQLPEEGLKFMVYLQKENIIDESGMPKERFSAEFPKEGPSILRIQQVVRGDSAAYFCASSPGQVPGTGELFFGEGSRLTVL.

The V call is TRBV4-2, the J call TRBJ2-4, with D possibly matching TRBD1 (5 bases). V was trimmed by 0 bases and J by 15 bases, leaving 12 bases between them. Germline loops: CDR1 LGHNA, CDR2 YNFKEQ. This CDR3 spans 12 amino acids. CDR3 DNA: TGTGCCAGCAGCCAAGAAGGGGCTAGTCCGTACTTC. It translates to CASSQEGASPYF.

The chain joins TRBV18 to TRBJ2-7; 10 positions agree with TRBD2. The CDR3 contains 14 residues. Germline V lookup: CDR1 KGHSH, CDR2 LQKENI. V shed 4 bases and J 4 bases; nucleotides not matched to a gene: 4. The CDR3 loop is CASSLPSGRYEQYF. Written as DNA, the CDR3 is TGTGCCAGCTCACTTCCTAGCGGGAGATACGAGCAGTACTTC.

This chain joins TRBV10-3 and TRBJ2-5; the match to TRBD1 covers 10 bases. V shed 6 bases, J shed 4 bases, and the junction held 5 bases outside the gene matches. The CDR3 totals 14 residues. From germline, CDR1 is ENHRY and CDR2 SYGVKD. CDR3 nucleotide sequence: TGTGCCATCAGGAGGGGGACAGGGGTAGAGACCCAGTACTTC. Translation gives CAIRRGTGVETQYF.

CDR3 protein: CAISESKGAQETQYF. The CDR3 nucleotides are TGTGCCATCAGTGAGTCTAAGGGGGCGCAGGAGACCCAGTACTTC. V is TRBV10-3 and J is TRBJ2-5; TRBD1 agrees at 7 bases. This CDR3 is 15 amino acids long. V lost 0 bases, J lost 5 bases, and 6 bases stayed unmatched. CDR1 is ENHRY, CDR2 SYGVKD, per germline.

This sequence joins TRBV18 and TRBJ1-4; no clear D. Trimming cost V 1 base and J 1 base, with 10 bases left between them. Germline V gene lookup returns CDR1 KGHSH and CDR2 LQKENI. The CDR3 spans 16 residues. The CDR3 region is CASSPRSGVTNEKLFF. The DNA for the CDR3 is TGTGCCAGCTCACCACGGTCGGGAGTAACTAATGAAAAACTGTTTTTT.

A single count supports this clone. The V call is TRBV6-5, the J call TRBJ1-2; tentatively, D is TRBD1 (5 bases). With 4 bases removed from V and 8 bases from J, the gap between germline ends came to 14 bases. This CDR3 spans 13 amino acids. The germline V gene has CDR1 MNHEY and CDR2 SVGAGI. The CDR3 bases are TGTGCCAGCAGTTCCGGGACTTCCAGGGGCTACACCTTC. It translates to CASSSGTSRGYTF.

The J gene is TRBJ1-3, the V gene TRBV5-4; D unclear. The germline V gene encodes CDR1 SGHNT and CDR2 YYREEE (reference sequence). With 0 bases removed from V and 6 bases from J, the gap between germline ends came to 7 bases. The CDR3 totals 13 residues. In DNA form, the CDR3 reads TGTGCCAGCAGCTTGGTTGGTTCAAACACCATATATTTT. Encoded protein: CASSLVGSNTIYF.

The chain joins TRBV4-2 to TRBJ1-2, with 8 bases matching TRBD1. Trimming took 0 bases from V and 8 from J; bases not matched to a gene: 14. Germline V lookup: CDR1 LGHNA, CDR2 YNFKEQ. The CDR3 has 17 amino acids. CDR3: CASSQEAEFSRGRGYTF. The CDR3 DNA reads as TGTGCCAGCAGCCAAGAGGCGGAATTCAGCAGGGGGCGAGGCTACACCTTC.

The CDR3: CARSRAGNTGELFF. For the CDR3, the DNA is TGTGCCAGGTCGAGGGCGGGGAACACCGGGGAGCTGTTTTTT. The rearrangement joins TRBV2 to TRBJ2-2; D is possibly TRBD2 (5 bases). V dropped 9 bases and J dropped 1 base, with 12 bases sitting between them. This CDR3 spans 14 amino acids. Germline V CDR1 and CDR2: SNHLY, FYNNEI.

The genes are TRBV12-3 or TRBV12-4 and TRBJ2-5; D gene unclear. Trimming took 3 bases from V and 4 from J, leaving 9 bases between them. The CDR3 spans 13 residues. CDR3 bases: TGTGCCAGCAGTTTGAAGGGTGGAGAGACCCAGTACTTC. As protein: CASSLKGGETQYF.

The chain carries TRBV27 and TRBJ1-2, with 7 bases aligning to TRBD1. Trimming took 6 bases from V and 9 from J; bases not matched to a gene: 10. CDR3 size: 13 residues. The germline gives CDR1 MNHEY, CDR2 SMNVEV (reference sequence). For the CDR3, the DNA is TGTGCCAGCAGCCGGGACAGAAACCTTCGCTACACCTTC. Encoded protein: CASSRDRNLRYTF.

The J gene is TRBJ2-7, the V gene TRBV4-1, with 10 positions matching TRBD2. Germline trimming cut 0 bases from V and 3 bases from J; bases unmatched to any gene: 8. CDR1 and CDR2 (germline): MGHRA, YSYEKL. The CDR3 sequence is 17 residues long. The CDR3: CASSQDSLAGVRYEQYF. The CDR3 DNA follows: TGCGCCAGCAGCCAAGATAGCCTAGCGGGGGTTCGCTACGAGCAGTACTTC.

With regard to this clone: The same CDR3 also results from other DNA sequences found in this sample. This chain uses TRBV30 with TRBJ1-3; D not certain. The length of the CDR3 is 13 residues. V was pared by 0 bases and J by 0 bases, with 3 bases between. Germline V lookup: CDR1 GTSNPN, CDR2 SVGIG (reference sequence). CDR3 loop: CAWSVTSGNTIYF. CDR3 coding DNA: TGTGCCTGGAGTGTCACCTCTGGAAACACCATATATTTT.

The chain carries TRBV6-5 and TRBJ2-3; 8 bases are shared with TRBD1. CDR1 and CDR2 (germline): MNHEY, SVGAGI. Losses at the gene ends were 8 bases for V and 5 bases for J; bases not matched to a gene: 6. This CDR3 comprises 13 residues. Here the CDR3 DNA reads TGTGCCAGCGGACAGGGTTTAAGAGATACGCAGTATTTT. Protein sequence: CASGQGLRDTQYF.

The rearrangement uses TRBV5-1 and TRBJ2-5; TRBD1 matches 8 bases. V was pared by 2 bases and J by 3 bases, with 6 bases of the junction left unmatched. Germline V gene lookup returns CDR1 SGHRS and CDR2 YFSETQ. The CDR3 runs 15 residues. The CDR3 region is CASSLSQGAEETQYF. CDR3 nucleotides: TGCGCCAGCAGCTTATCGCAGGGGGCGGAAGAGACCCAGTACTTC.

This chain connects TRBV18 to TRBJ2-3; D is unclear. V dropped 4 bases and J dropped 2 bases, with 7 bases sitting between them. The CDR3 has 13 residues. Germline-derived CDR1 and CDR2 are KGHSH and LQKENI. The CDR3 here is CASSLPNTDTQYF. Here the CDR3 DNA reads TGTGCCAGCTCACTCCCTAACACAGATACGCAGTATTTT.

The rearrangement links TRBV4-1 to TRBJ1-4, with D possibly being TRBD1 (5 bases). The CDR3 is 17 residues long. V shed 0 bases and J shed 8 bases, with 19 bases lying between them. Germline CDR1 MGHRA, CDR2 YSYEKL. CDR3 in amino acids: CASSQDGRGATREKLFF. The CDR3 region has the DNA TGCGCCAGCAGCCAAGACGGACGTGGGGCGACTAGAGAAAAACTGTTTTTT.

The V and J genes are TRBV11-3 and TRBJ2-7; 8 bases agree with TRBD1. Germline CDR1 and CDR2: SGHNT and YENEEA. V lost 2 bases to trimming and J lost 4 bases; unmatched junction nucleotides: 10. This CDR3 comprises 16 residues. The CDR3 nucleotides are TGTGCCAGCAGCTTAATTAGGACAGGGTCACATTACGAGCAGTACTTC. Amino acids: CASSLIRTGSHYEQYF.